The source of this TCR beta chain is a study of regulatory T cells in long-lasting Graves disease. About the study: Graves' patients who were just diagnosed had used antithyroid drugs for under 3 months. Study-level points and caveats: Patients with persistent Graves' had lower TCR diversity than newly diagnosed patients. There was favoring of TRBV28, TRBJ1-2 and TRBJ2-5 in persistent disease.

Time point reported: newly diagnosed GD, antithyroid drugs for less than 3 months. PBMC RNA served as the TCR library source. Points on this clonotype: Its antigen is not known. A much larger clone lies a single base off, so this may be a read error. Without the conserved terminal phenylalanine or tryptophan, this CDR3 likely stems from a read error.

For TCR beta, libraries came from iRepertoire HTBI primers and Arm-PCR of CDR3 regions. From the multiplex PCR reads, TCRdb called clonotypes with MiXCR, one entry per CDR3 protein. The table lists about 440,000 distinct CDR3 sequences, 14% to 15% of them singletons. Per the germline V gene, CDR1 is LGHDT and CDR2 is YNNKEL (reference sequence). There are 13 residues in the CDR3. With 1 base removed from V and 9 bases from J, the gap between germline ends came to 13 bases. The same data also contributed to another study, on T cells in Graves' hyperthyroidism and ophthalmopathy. That paper notes: Diagnoses used clinical symptoms, serum thyroxine and TRAb, thyroid ultrasound and orbital computed tomography.

The material sequenced was peripheral blood mononuclear cells (PBMCs), taken at new diagnosis, from a patient treated with antithyroid drugs. This TCR came from a woman in her twenties or thirties with Graves disease. The genes are TRBV3-1 and TRBJ2-7; weak D call: TRBD2 (5 bases). CDR3 coding DNA: TGTGCCAGCAGCCAAGCTAGCCCCGGGTTGCAGTACCTC. Protein: CASSQASPGLQYL.